The entry below describes one TCR beta chain. Per the original data handling: From reference gene primer amplification, estimates of nucleated cell counts were derived. Some clones are missing from TCRdb's copy, which holds only in-frame ones; the method was immunoSEQ multiplex PCR. V, J and clone size are those of that table, while D and trimming were read from the DNA. The table shows about 200,000 clones, with about four fifths occurring only once. The data derive from a study of blood T cell repertoires in COVID-19. For the study at large: T cells, B-cell-depleted T cells, or PBMCs provided the cDNA or gDNA that served as material.

Per germline, CDR1 SGDLS and CDR2 YYNGEE. This CDR3 has 16 amino acids. V was pared by 4 bases and J by 2 bases, with 7 bases of the junction left unmatched. Enrollment of patients from Seattle took place during active infection, with longitudinal follow-up. The chain couples TRBV9 to TRBJ2-3; 10 bases are a match to TRBD2. The TCR comes from a woman over 75 with COVID-19, enrolled during active disease. Input material: peripheral blood. CDR3 nucleotides: TGTGCCAGCAGCCCCTGGACTAGCGGATACACAGATACGCAGTATTTT. This codes for CASSPWTSGYTDTQYF.